This passage covers 28 T cell receptor beta chains from one sample sequenced in a study of response to subunit inactivated influenza vaccine. TCRdb reanalysed the RT-PCR reads using MiXCR and keeps one entry per CDR3 protein. Of around 580,000 distinct CDR3 sequences listed, 12% were seen once; the top ten hold around 9.6%. The sample in question was PBMCs from blood, obtained on the day of vaccination. These receptors were obtained from a man aged 50 to 60 who received an inactivated influenza vaccine.

The chain has TRBV12-5 and TRBJ2-5; D is uncertain. Germline V gene data show CDR1 as LGHNT and CDR2 as FRNRAP. Trimming cost V 3 bases and J 2 bases, with 1 base left between them. This CDR3 has 11 residues. The CDR3 is CASGFQETQYF. CDR3 bases: TGTGCTAGTGGTTTTCAAGAGACCCAGTACTTC.

This clonotype was observed at least ten times. The chain employs TRBV7-2 and TRBJ2-5; D gene unclear. Germline V lookup: CDR1 SGHTA, CDR2 FQGNSA. V dropped 1 base and J dropped 1 base, with 10 bases sitting between them. This CDR3 has 15 amino acids. The CDR3 bases are TGTGCCAGCAGCTTAGTGGCCTATTCCCAAGAGACCCAGTACTTC. Its translation: CASSLVAYSQETQYF.

This clonotype was seen more than once but under ten times. V and J are TRBV28 and TRBJ2-1; TRBD2 is a possible D gene (6 bases). Per germline, CDR1 MDHEN and CDR2 SYDVKM. The V gene lost 6 bases and the J gene lost 4 bases, with 13 bases spanning the gap. The CDR3 totals 14 residues. The CDR3 coding sequence is TGTGCCAGCAGGGCCCTGGGACTTTACAATGAGCAGTTCTTC. Its translation is CASRALGLYNEQFF.

The chain carries TRBV4-2 and TRBJ2-5; TRBD2 aligns across 7 bases. The CDR3 has 15 amino acids. The junction had 3 bases not matched to a gene; V was cut back by 0 bases and J by 2 bases. Germline V gene data show CDR1 as LGHNA and CDR2 as YNFKEQ. The CDR3 loop is CASSQDAGEQETQYF. The CDR3 DNA is TGTGCCAGCAGCCAAGATGCGGGAGAACAAGAGACCCAGTACTTC.

The CDR3 protein is CASSSRDRPYGYTF. CDR3 DNA sequence: TGTGCCAGCAGCTCCCGGGACAGACCATATGGCTACACCTTC. The chain has TRBV7-9 and TRBJ1-2; 7 nucleotides align to TRBD1. With V trimmed by 4 bases and J by 5 bases, 7 bases remained unmatched. This CDR3 has 14 amino acids. Per germline, CDR1 SEHNR and CDR2 FQNEAQ (reference sequence).

The chain couples TRBV27 to TRBJ1-4; 10 bases align to TRBD1. V lost 2 bases to trimming and J lost 7 bases; unmatched junction nucleotides: 10. Germline CDR1 reads MNHEY; CDR2 reads SMNVEV (reference sequence). This CDR3 region has 17 residues. The chain's CDR3 is CASSLSTRQGAVEKLFF. In DNA form, the CDR3 reads TGTGCCAGCAGTTTAAGTACTCGACAGGGGGCGGTTGAAAAACTGTTTTTT.

This clonotype was observed many times. This chain uses TRBV7-2 with TRBJ2-7; 10 bases agree with TRBD2. The CDR3 has 14 amino acids. J was trimmed by 3 bases and V by 6 bases; bases with no gene match: 5. The V gene's germline CDR1 is SGHTA and CDR2 FQGNSA. The CDR3 DNA reads as TGTGCCAGCAGGAGAACTAGCGGGGTCTACGAGCAGTACTTC. It yields the protein CASRRTSGVYEQYF.

This clonotype was observed a handful of times. The V and J genes are TRBV28 and TRBJ1-6; 9 nucleotides match TRBD1. Looked up from germline, CDR1 is MDHEN and CDR2 is SYDVKM. V lost 4 bases to trimming and J lost 3 bases; unmatched junction nucleotides: 1. The CDR3 totals 15 residues. The CDR3 sequence is CASSSDRGYNSPLHF. The CDR3 DNA is TGTGCCAGCAGTTCGGACAGGGGCTATAATTCACCCCTCCACTTT.

The rearrangement uses TRBV30 and TRBJ2-7, with D possibly called TRBD1 or TRBD2 (7 bases each). The CDR3 extends over 13 amino acids. V was clipped by 3 bases and J by 6 bases, with 15 bases between them. Germline loops: CDR1 GTSNPN, CDR2 SVGIG (reference sequence). CDR3 sequence reads: CAWSSTGEGEQYF. The CDR3 bases are TGTGCCTGGAGCAGTACAGGGGAGGGCGAGCAGTACTTC.

V is TRBV13 and J is TRBJ2-1, with 7 positions matching TRBD1. The V gene end was trimmed by 5 bases and the J gene end by 3 bases; junction bases not matched to a gene: 7. Germline-derived CDR1 and CDR2 are PRHDT and FYEKMQ (reference sequence). CDR3 size: 15 residues. The CDR3 loop reads CASSEKGAGYNEQFF. For the CDR3, the DNA is TGTGCCAGCAGCGAGAAGGGGGCGGGCTACAATGAGCAGTTCTTC. The full variable domain, in which reference TRBV13 and TRBJ2-1 provide the parts outside the CDR3, is AAGVIQSPRHLIKEKRETATLKCYPIPRHDTVYWYQQGPGQDPQFLISFYEKMQSDKGSIPDRFSAQQFSDYHSELNMSSLELGDSALYFCASSEKGAGYNEQFFGPGTRLTVL.

This clonotype was counted only a few times. The rearrangement uses TRBV3-1 and TRBJ2-3; 11 positions match TRBD2. Losses at the gene ends were 2 bases for V and 2 bases for J; bases not matched to a gene: 12. Germline CDR1 and CDR2: LGHDT and YNNKEL (reference sequence). The CDR3 has 19 residues. The CDR3 sequence: CASSQSVLAGGPSTDTQYF. The CDR3 region has the DNA TGTGCCAGCAGCCAAAGTGTATTAGCGGGAGGGCCGTCCACAGATACGCAGTATTTT.

The gene calls are TRBV4-2 and TRBJ2-5; D call uncertain. From germline, CDR1 is LGHNA and CDR2 YNFKEQ. CDR3 length: 13 residues. The V end was cut by 0 bases, the J end by 5 bases, with 7 bases between. CDR3 protein: CASSQEGYETQYF. CDR3 nucleotide sequence: TGTGCCAGCAGCCAAGAGGGTTACGAGACCCAGTACTTC.

At least ten counts were recorded for this clonotype. V is TRBV6-2 or TRBV6-3 and J is TRBJ2-5, with D uncertain. CDR1 MNHEY and CDR2 SVGEGT come from the germline V gene. With 0 bases removed from V and 2 bases from J, the gap between germline ends came to 7 bases. CDR3 length: 14 amino acids. The CDR3 coding sequence is TGTGCCAGCAGTTACTCGACGGATCAAGAGACCCAGTACTTC. This sequence encodes CASSYSTDQETQYF.

In its sample, this clonotype was seen many times. The V gene is TRBV5-1, the J gene TRBJ2-3; D may be TRBD1 (5 bases). Germline CDR1 and CDR2: SGHRS and YFSETQ. Deletions cut 3 bases from V and 6 bases from J, with 8 bases between. There are 12 residues in the CDR3. The chain's CDR3 is CASSSRGDTQYF. CDR3 DNA sequence: TGCGCCAGCAGCTCTAGGGGTGATACGCAGTATTTT.

This clonotype was detected many times. V usage is TRBV7-3 and J usage is TRBJ2-1; D call uncertain. The CDR3 is made up of 14 amino acids. V shed 5 bases and J shed 6 bases, with 14 bases lying between them. Germline CDR1 SGHTA, CDR2 FQGTGA. CDR3 coding DNA: TGTGCCAGCAGCACATCTGGACCGGGCAATGAGCAGTTCTTC. Its translation is CASSTSGPGNEQFF.

The rearrangement links TRBV20-1 to TRBJ1-6; a possible D gene is TRBD1 (5 bases). Germline values: CDR1 DFQATT, CDR2 SNEGSKA (reference sequence). The V end lost 5 bases, the J end lost 14 bases, and 22 bases lay between the germline ends. The CDR3 is 14 amino acids. This CDR3 reads CSAPPREGSRALHF. In DNA, the CDR3 is TGCAGTGCTCCACCCCGGGAGGGGAGTAGGGCCCTCCACTTT.

This chain uses TRBV28 with TRBJ2-5; no definite D call. The CDR3 totals 14 residues. Germline CDR1 MDHEN, CDR2 SYDVKM. V was pared by 3 bases and J by 3 bases, with 11 bases between. In nucleotides, the CDR3 is TGTGCCAGCAGTTTCGAGGATTTCGAAGAGACCCAGTACTTC. Residues: CASSFEDFEETQYF.

The rearrangement links TRBV7-3 to TRBJ2-3; 10 nucleotides line up with TRBD2. Germline assignment: CDR1 SGHTA and CDR2 FQGTGA. The J segment lost 4 bases and the V segment lost 0 bases, leaving 1 base of the junction unmatched. This CDR3 has 15 amino acids. CDR3 in amino acids: CASSLTSGRSDTQYF. The CDR3 nucleotides are TGTGCCAGCAGCTTAACTAGCGGGAGGTCAGATACGCAGTATTTT.

This clonotype has at least ten counts. CDR3 residues: CASSHSGTGGFANTGELFF. As DNA, the CDR3 is TGTGCCAGCAGCCACTCCGGGACAGGGGGTTTTGCGAACACCGGGGAGCTGTTTTTT. The chain has TRBV3-1 and TRBJ2-2, with TRBD1 matching over 11 bases. Unmatched junction bases numbered 9, after V lost 3 bases and J lost 0 bases. Looked up from germline, CDR1 is LGHDT and CDR2 is YNNKEL (reference sequence). The CDR3 has 19 residues.

The chain employs TRBV20-1 and TRBJ2-2; perhaps TRBD2 as D (5 bases). This CDR3 has 12 residues. V lost 0 bases to trimming and J lost 6 bases, with 5 bases between them. In germline, CDR1 is DFQATT, CDR2 SNEGSKA (reference sequence). CDR3: CSAREGAGELFF. For the CDR3, the DNA is TGCAGTGCTAGAGAGGGAGCCGGGGAGCTGTTTTTT.

This rearrangement joins TRBV30 to TRBJ1-1, with 8 bases matching TRBD1. Germline assignment: CDR1 GTSNPN and CDR2 SVGIG (reference sequence). V shed 7 bases, J shed 0 bases, and the junction held 10 bases outside the gene matches. The CDR3 is 15 amino acids. The CDR3 spells CASDRVNVMNTEAFF. The CDR3 nucleotides are TGTGCCTCGGACAGGGTGAATGTCATGAACACTGAAGCTTTCTTT.

Only a few counts were recorded for this clonotype. The chain employs TRBV29-1 and TRBJ1-1; a weak D match, TRBD1 (6 bases). Germline CDR1 and CDR2: SQVTM and ANQGSEA. The CDR3 loop spans 13 amino acids. V lost 2 bases to trimming and J lost 8 bases, with 15 bases between them. The CDR3 loop is CSVEIRIQGEAFF. CDR3 sequence (DNA): TGCAGCGTTGAAATCCGGATTCAGGGGGAAGCTTTCTTT.

The V gene is TRBV5-1, the J gene TRBJ2-6, with 7 bases aligning to TRBD1. Trimming at V came to 3 bases and at J to 0 bases, leaving 0 bases not matched to a gene. This CDR3 contains 15 residues. The germline V gene has CDR1 SGHRS and CDR2 YFSETQ. DNA of the CDR3: TGCGCCAGCAGCTACAGGGGCTCTGGGGCCAACGTCCTGACTTTC. Amino acids: CASSYRGSGANVLTF.

This clonotype was seen repeatedly, ten times or more. The chain joins TRBV18 to TRBJ2-5, with 8 bases lining up with TRBD1. This CDR3 contains 15 residues. The germline V gene encodes CDR1 KGHSH and CDR2 LQKENI. Trimming took 3 bases from V and 1 from J; bases not matched to a gene: 4. DNA for the CDR3: TGTGCCAGCTCACCCGGGACAGGACCCCAAGAGACCCAGTACTTC. Translation: CASSPGTGPQETQYF. Variable domain in full (rest from reference TRBV18 and TRBJ2-5): NAGVMQNPRHLVRRRGQEARLRCSPMKGHSHVYWYRQLPEEGLKFMVYLQKENIIDESGMPKERFSAEFPKEGPSILRIQQVVRGDSAAYFCASSPGTGPQETQYFGPGTRLLVL.

This clonotype was seen a few times. V gene TRBV5-6 combines with J gene TRBJ1-3, with D uncertain. Between the trimmed V and J ends, which lost 2 bases and 0 bases, there was a span of 9 bases. From germline, CDR1 is SGHDT and CDR2 YYEEEE. The CDR3 extends over 15 amino acids. The CDR3 bases are TGTGCCAGCAGCTTCTCCTTATTCTCTGGAAACACCATATATTTT. Translating gives CASSFSLFSGNTIYF.

This sequence joins TRBV5-1 and TRBJ1-1; D is perhaps TRBD1 (6 bases). V lost 2 bases and J lost 1, with 12 bases in between. Germline V gives CDR1 SGHRS, CDR2 YFSETQ. This CDR3 has 15 residues. The CDR3 spells CASSFRGAENTEAFF. In DNA, the CDR3 is TGCGCCAGCAGCTTCCGGGGGGCCGAGAACACTGAAGCTTTCTTT. Drawing the rest from reference TRBV5-1 and TRBJ1-1, the complete variable domain is KAGVTQTPRYLIKTRGQQVTLSCSPISGHRSVSWYQQTPGQGLQFLFEYFSETQRNKGNFPGRFSGRQFSNSRSEMNVSTLELGDSALYLCASSFRGAENTEAFFGQGTRLTVV.

This clonotype has only a few counts. The CDR3 DNA sequence: TGTGCCAGCAGTAGAGGGGGCGGGAGTAGAGAGACCCAGTACTTC. The encoded protein is CASSRGGGSRETQYF. The V and J genes are TRBV12-3 or TRBV12-4 and TRBJ2-5; either TRBD1 or TRBD2 may fit D (7 bases each). There are 15 residues in the CDR3. Trimming took off 5 bases at V and 4 bases at J, with 17 bases between the two ends.

In nucleotides, the CDR3 is TGTGCCAGCAGCCCACGAGGAAGGACGGTTCCTAAAGAGACCCAGTACTTC. It is translated as CASSPRGRTVPKETQYF. The chain links TRBV7-9 to TRBJ2-5; the D is unclear. This CDR3 has 17 residues. The germline gives CDR1 SEHNR, CDR2 FQNEAQ (reference sequence). Trimming stripped 5 bases from V and 3 bases from J, with 22 bases between.